This T cell receptor (beta chain) was sequenced for a study of blood T cell repertoires in COVID-19. About the study: Researchers got acute and convalescent COVID-19 samples from the United States, Italy and Spain.

Some clones are missing from TCRdb's copy, which holds only in-frame ones; the method was immunoSEQ multiplex PCR. The sample lists around 70,000 clones, around nine tenths seen once, with 29% in the top ten. V gave up 5 bases and J gave up 5 bases, with 16 bases separating them. The CDR3 has 14 residues. The germline gives CDR1 SGHTS, CDR2 YDEGEE. The TCR sequence derives from a woman older than 75 with active or convalescent COVID-19. The material sequenced was peripheral blood. The gene calls are TRBV5-8 and TRBJ1-1; perhaps TRBD1 as D (6 bases). The DNA for the CDR3 is TGTGCCAGCAGACTACAGGGTGGTGGGACTGAAGCTTTCTTT. This encodes CASRLQGGGTEAFF.